This T cell receptor (beta chain) is drawn from a study of blood T cell repertoires in COVID-19 (dated by TCRdb to the early 2020s). The study in broad terms: The collaborator samples originated in the United States, Italy and Spain and spanned the acute and convalescent phases of COVID-19. The prospective study material was composed of cDNA or gDNA derived from T cells, B-cell-depleted T cells, or PBMCs. Subjects who had been exposed to COVID-19, were actively infected with it, or had recovered from it provided the deeply sampled blood TCRbeta repertoires that made up the dataset. The repertoires were released in a freely available public database intended as a resource for research on the immune response to SARS-CoV-2. Samples were obtained from the ongoing ImmuneRACE study (first 160 participants) and from about 1,300 subjects provided by 6 global collaborators. A de-identified subject ID, COVID-19 status, age in years and sex were almost always included in the sample metadata. Where available, HLA class I and class II types were taken from metadata supplied by the sample provider and were not determined by assay-based typing. What the research found in general, with its limitations: The amount of clinical and demographic metadata varied by source and participant and was provided uncurated.

CDR1 and CDR2, per the germline V gene (reference sequence), are LNHDA and SQIVND. The CDR3 spans 14 residues, from the cysteine through the phenylalanine. The DNA shown is the 42-base CDR3, in frame from base 1. The V end gives up 6 bases and the J end 4 bases, leaving 8 bases in the junction not matched to a gene. Remarks on this clone: The antigen it recognizes is unknown. No much larger clonotype is one base removed from it; base qualities were not supplied.

The immunoSEQ Assay, a bias-controlled multiplex PCR, was used to amplify TCRbeta CDR3 regions from genomic DNA. As for the authors' bioinformatics: The number of nucleated cells in each sample was estimated by amplification of reference gene primers within the assay. Sequence reads were collapsed and filtered to measure the absolute abundance of every unique TCRbeta CDR3 rearrangement. For each sample, productive Simpson clonality was calculated as the square root of Simpson's diversity index over productive rearrangements. Drawn from immuneACCESS, this table holds only the in-frame rearrangements with V and J called that TCRdb kept. Clones are partly lost; checked studies trace under half to an unresolved V gene and leave the rest unexplained. The DNA gave D and trimming, while V, J and clone size come from that table. This sample lists about 170,000 clones; under 95% were detected once. Of the sample, approximately 5% is held by the ten largest clones.

At one collaborating source in Seattle, patients were enrolled during active infection and were followed longitudinally through the course of disease. Each collaborating institution followed its own protocols to collect whole blood in K2EDTA tubes. Collaborator samples were shipped for TCRbeta analysis as frozen whole blood, isolated PBMCs, or DNA extracted from either sample type. The chain is assembled from TRBV19 and TRBJ1-2, and 7 junction bases match TRBD1. Sequencing input: peripheral blood. The receptor comes from a man younger than 30 with COVID-19, enrolled during active disease. DNA sequence: TGTGCCAGTAGCTTCCTGGACAGGCTCTATGGCTACACCTTC. This codes for CASSFLDRLYGYTF.